The T cell receptor beta chain described here comes from a study of radiotherapy plus CTLA-4 blockade in lung cancer. Study overall: Of all patients, around 19% responded objectively and 31% showed disease control. General observations from the study: Tumor-derived TCR clones expanded in blood after radiotherapy plus ipilimumab. How blood T cell clones changed early, along with interferon-beta, reportedly forecast response best.

The length of the CDR3 is 15 residues. CDR1 LNHDA and CDR2 SQIVND come from the germline V gene (reference sequence). The V gene lost 7 bases and the J gene lost 0 bases, with 15 bases spanning the gap. Using immunoSEQ multiplex PCR, the repertoire was profiled, and TCRdb retains in-frame clones only, with some absent. The sample holds tens of thousands of clones, 55% to 75% seen once. Those with chemo-refractory metastatic non-small-cell lung cancer were treated with focal radiation combined with CTLA-4 blockade using ipilimumab. In the case of this clone: The antigen is not known.

The chain joins TRBV19 to TRBJ1-2; maybe TRBD1 (5 bases). The TCR was taken from a human donor with non-small cell lung cancer who had stable disease on radiotherapy plus ipilimumab. This material consisted of peripheral blood, taken from a patient treated with radiotherapy plus ipilimumab. The CDR3 spells CASTTWGRANYGYTF. For the CDR3, the DNA is TGTGCCAGTACCACGTGGGGCAGGGCTAACTATGGCTACACCTTC.